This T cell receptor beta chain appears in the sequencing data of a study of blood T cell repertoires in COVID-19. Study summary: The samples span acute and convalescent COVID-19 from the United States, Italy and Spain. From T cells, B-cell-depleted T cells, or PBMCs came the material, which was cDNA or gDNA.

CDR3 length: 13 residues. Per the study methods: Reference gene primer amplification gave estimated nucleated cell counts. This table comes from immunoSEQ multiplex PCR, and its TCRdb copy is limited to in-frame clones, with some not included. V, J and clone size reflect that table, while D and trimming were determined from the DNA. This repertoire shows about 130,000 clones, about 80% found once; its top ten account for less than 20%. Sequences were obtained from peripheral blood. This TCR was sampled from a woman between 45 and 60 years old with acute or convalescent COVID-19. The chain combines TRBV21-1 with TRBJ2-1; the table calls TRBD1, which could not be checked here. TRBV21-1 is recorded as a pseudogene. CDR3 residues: CASSKDRNNEQFF. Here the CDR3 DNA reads TGTGCCAGCAGCAAAGACAGAAACAATGAGCAGTTCTTC.